Below, 19 T cell receptor beta chains from the same sample are listed, as sequenced in a study of radiotherapy plus CTLA-4 blockade in lung cancer. Clones were read by immunoSEQ multiplex PCR, and TCRdb kept only the in-frame ones, dropping some. Found here are approximately 82,000 clones, around 86% of them singletons; the top ten hold approximately 15%. Specimen: peripheral blood, collected from a patient treated with radiotherapy plus ipilimumab. Receptor source: a human donor with non-small cell lung cancer that progressed on radiotherapy plus ipilimumab.

The rearrangement links TRBV5-1 to TRBJ2-5; tentative D call: TRBD1 (6 bases). The DNA end is a closer match to TRBJ2-7, so the J assignment may be wrong. This CDR3 region has 13 residues. In germline, CDR1 is SGHRS, CDR2 YFSETQ. CDR3 sequence: CASSWDTTYEQYF. The CDR3 nucleotides read TGCGCCAGCAGCTGGGACACCACCTACGAGCAGTACTTC.

This chain joins TRBV27 and TRBJ1-4, with unresolved D. Germline CDR1 MNHEY, CDR2 SMNVEV (reference sequence). The CDR3 has 13 amino acids. V was shortened by 5 bases and J by 7 bases, with 11 bases between the two germline ends. CDR3 coding DNA: TGTGCCAGCAGTGTGGTGGTGGGTGAAAAACTGTTTTTT. Translation gives CASSVVVGEKLFF.

This chain links TRBV6-5 with TRBJ2-7; 9 bases fit TRBD1. Per the germline V gene, CDR1 is MNHEY and CDR2 is SVGAGI. The CDR3 spans 16 residues. With 0 bases clipped from V and 4 bases from J, the junction kept 7 bases outside the gene matches. The CDR3 sequence is CASSYSADRGNYEQYF. As DNA, the CDR3 is TGTGCCAGCAGTTACTCCGCTGACAGGGGGAATTACGAGCAGTACTTC.

This clone was seen more than once but under ten times. CDR3 protein: CASGRGFTGELFF. CDR3 nucleotides: TGTGCCAGCGGCAGAGGGTTCACCGGGGAGCTGTTTTTT. The chain employs TRBV9 and TRBJ2-2; a weak D match, TRBD2 (5 bases). CDR3 length: 13 amino acids. The V gene lost 7 bases and the J gene lost 4 bases, with 11 bases spanning the gap. Germline values: CDR1 SGDLS, CDR2 YYNGEE.

Written as DNA, the CDR3 is TGCAGCGTTGGTAGCGGGACGTACAATGAGCAGTTCTTC. This sequence encodes CSVGSGTYNEQFF. The chain employs TRBV29-1 and TRBJ2-1; 8 nucleotides match TRBD2. The junction had 3 bases not matched to a gene; V was cut back by 4 bases and J by 4 bases. The CDR3 consists of 13 residues. Germline V CDR1 and CDR2: SQVTM, ANQGSEA.

This clone showed up just once. The chain uses TRBV5-5 and TRBJ1-6; the D gene is possibly TRBD1 (6 bases). The germline V and J ends were trimmed by 4 bases and 6 bases, with 14 bases remaining between them. CDR3 length: 15 amino acids. CDR1 is SGHKS, CDR2 YYEKEE, per germline (reference sequence). CDR3 protein: CASSRGQLINSPLHF. The CDR3 DNA is TGTGCCAGCAGCAGAGGACAGCTCATTAATTCACCCCTCCACTTT.

The chain combines TRBV2 with TRBJ1-1; D is uncertain. Germline loops: CDR1 SNHLY, CDR2 FYNNEI. The germline V and J ends were trimmed by 6 bases and 0 bases, with 8 bases remaining between them. CDR3 size: 13 residues. In DNA form, the CDR3 reads TGTGCCAGCAGCGCAGGTATGAACACTGAAGCTTTCTTT. Amino acids: CASSAGMNTEAFF.

CDR3 DNA: TGTGCCAGCAGTGAAGACGGGGGCACGCAGTATTTT. As protein: CASSEDGGTQYF. The V call is TRBV6-1, the J call TRBJ2-3; the D gene could be TRBD1 or TRBD2 (6 bases each). Trimming removed 1 base from V and 9 bases from J, with 8 bases in between. Per the germline V gene, CDR1 is MNHNS and CDR2 is SASEGT. The CDR3 is 12 amino acids.

Only one count was recorded for this clone. The genes are TRBV11-2 and TRBJ1-2; D ambiguous. Germline CDR1 and CDR2: SGHAT and FQNNGV. V was cut by 5 bases and J by 5 bases, with 9 bases left in between. The CDR3 is 12 residues long. The CDR3 region is CASSILSYGYTF. In DNA, the CDR3 is TGTGCCAGCAGCATACTCTCGTATGGCTACACCTTC.

This clone was seen a single time. The V and J genes are TRBV7-2 and TRBJ2-1; 10 bases line up with TRBD1. The V gene's germline CDR1 is SGHTA and CDR2 FQGNSA. Trimming at V came to 5 bases and at J to 1 base, leaving 2 bases not matched to a gene. The CDR3 loop spans 15 amino acids. The CDR3 coding sequence is TGTGCCAGCAGCAGGGGACAGGGGTCCTACAATGAGCAGTTCTTC. Protein: CASSRGQGSYNEQFF.

The genes are TRBV13 and TRBJ2-1; TRBD2 agrees at 12 bases. The CDR3 length is 17 residues. Germline CDR1 is PRHDT and CDR2 is FYEKMQ (reference sequence). Trimming removed 6 bases from V and 3 bases from J; junction bases left unmatched: 9. In DNA, the CDR3 is TGTGCCAGCAGTCGTACCACTAGCGGGGGGTTCTACAATGAGCAGTTCTTC. It yields the protein CASSRTTSGGFYNEQFF.

This clone is a singleton in its sample. The chain employs TRBV5-1 and TRBJ1-5, with D hard to call. V was cut by 0 bases and J by 5 bases, with 12 bases left in between. The CDR3 covers 15 residues. CDR1 is SGHRS and CDR2 is YFSETQ in the germline V gene. CDR3 nucleotide sequence: TGCGCCAGCAGCTTGGATGGCGCGGCCTATCAGCCCCAGCATTTT. It encodes CASSLDGAAYQPQHF.

The rearrangement uses TRBV6-5 and TRBJ2-1; 10 bases match TRBD1. V lost 6 bases and J lost 3; bases outside the gene matches: 2. CDR1 and CDR2 from the germline V gene are MNHEY and SVGAGI. The CDR3 consists of 14 residues. CDR3: CASRDRGDYNEQFF. The CDR3 region has the DNA TGTGCCAGCAGGGACAGGGGGGACTACAATGAGCAGTTCTTC.

The chain carries TRBV6-5 and TRBJ2-7, with a possible D match to TRBD2 (7 bases). From germline, CDR1 is MNHEY and CDR2 SVGAGI. The CDR3 contains 14 residues. V lost 2 bases and J 2 bases, leaving 10 bases between the germline ends. As DNA, the CDR3 is TGTGCCAGCAGTTACAGGGGGGGGGCCTACGAGCAGTACTTC. Translated: CASSYRGGAYEQYF.

This clone was found once. The chain employs TRBV7-2 and TRBJ2-7; 10 nucleotides match TRBD2. This CDR3 has 14 amino acids. CDR1 is SGHTA and CDR2 is FQGNSA in the germline V gene. After removal of 5 bases from V and 2 bases from J, the junction contained 3 bases not matched to a gene. CDR3 sequence (DNA): TGTGCCAGCAGCGCCAGCGGGAGGGCCTACGAGCAGTACTTC. Translated, it gives CASSASGRAYEQYF.

CDR3 sequence: CASSSAGGWRETQYF. The CDR3 region has the DNA TGCGCCAGCAGCAGCGCCGGGGGTTGGCGCGAGACCCAGTACTTC. The chain is built from TRBV5-1 and TRBJ2-5, with D possibly matching TRBD2 (6 bases). V was pared by 4 bases and J by 5 bases, with 18 bases between. The germline CDR1 and CDR2 sequences are SGHRS and YFSETQ. This CDR3 spans 15 amino acids. Full variable domain (remainder filled in from reference TRBV5-1 and TRBJ2-5): KAGVTQTPRYLIKTRGQQVTLSCSPISGHRSVSWYQQTPGQGLQFLFEYFSETQRNKGNFPGRFSGRQFSNSRSEMNVSTLELGDSALYLCASSSAGGWRETQYFGPGTRLLVL.

The chain is built from TRBV5-8 and TRBJ2-2, with D possibly being TRBD2 (5 bases). There are 17 residues in the CDR3. The V gene lost 4 bases and the J gene lost 2 bases, with 18 bases spanning the gap. Germline V gene lookup returns CDR1 SGHTS and CDR2 YDEGEE. CDR3 sequence reads: CASSGGSRRFNTGELFF. CDR3 DNA sequence: TGTGCCAGCAGCGGCGGGTCCCGTCGCTTTAACACCGGGGAGCTGTTTTTT.

The genes are TRBV30 and TRBJ1-2; D remains unclear. CDR3 length equals 12 residues. V lost 0 bases to trimming and J lost 8 bases, with 10 bases between them. CDR1 and CDR2 (germline): GTSNPN, SVGIG (reference sequence). In nucleotides, the CDR3 is TGTGCCTGGAGTGTAAACCGGCACGGCTACACCTTC. Its translation: CAWSVNRHGYTF.

As DNA, the CDR3 is TGTGCCAGCAGCTTCGGGCGAGGAACTGAAGCTTTCTTT. Translated: CASSFGRGTEAFF. The rearrangement joins TRBV7-9 to TRBJ1-1, with unresolved D. CDR1 and CDR2 from the germline V gene are SEHNR and FQNEAQ (reference sequence). Trimming shortened V by 3 bases and J by 5 bases, and 10 bases separated the two germline ends. This CDR3 is 13 amino acids long.